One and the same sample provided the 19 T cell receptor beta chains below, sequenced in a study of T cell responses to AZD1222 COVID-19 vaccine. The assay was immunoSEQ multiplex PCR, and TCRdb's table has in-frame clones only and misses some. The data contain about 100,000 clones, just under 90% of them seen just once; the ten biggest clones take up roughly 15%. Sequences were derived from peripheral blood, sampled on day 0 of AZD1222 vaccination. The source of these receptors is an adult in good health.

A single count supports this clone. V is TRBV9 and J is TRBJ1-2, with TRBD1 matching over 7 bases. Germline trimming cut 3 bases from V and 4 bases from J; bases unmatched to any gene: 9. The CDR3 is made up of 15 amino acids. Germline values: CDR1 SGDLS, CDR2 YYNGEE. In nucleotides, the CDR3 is TGTGCCAGCAGCGGCTTCCGGGACAGCCTCTATGGCTACACCTTC. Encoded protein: CASSGFRDSLYGYTF.

CDR3 sequence: CASSQDPGARTEAFF. The CDR3 DNA reads TGTGCCAGCAGCCAAGATCCGGGGGCTAGGACTGAAGCTTTCTTT. The chain recombines TRBV3-1 (or the pseudogene TRBV3-2) with TRBJ1-1, with a possible D match to TRBD1 (6 bases). Deletions cut 0 bases from V and 5 bases from J, with 13 bases between. The CDR3 is 15 amino acids. Germline CDR1 reads LGHDT; CDR2 reads YNNKEL (reference sequence).

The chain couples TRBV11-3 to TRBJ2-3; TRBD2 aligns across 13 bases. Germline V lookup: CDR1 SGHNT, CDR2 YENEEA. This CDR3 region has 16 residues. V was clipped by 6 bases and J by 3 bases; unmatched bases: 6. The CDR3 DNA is TGTGCCAGCAGTAGGAGACTAGCGGGAGGAACAGATACGCAGTATTTT. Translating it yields CASSRRLAGGTDTQYF. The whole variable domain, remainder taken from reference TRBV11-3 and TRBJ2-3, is EAGVVQSPRYKIIEKKQPVAFWCNPISGHNTLYWYLQNLGQGPELLIRYENEEAVDDSQLPKDRFSAERLKGVDSTLKIQPAELGDSAVYLCASSRRLAGGTDTQYFGPGTRLTVL.

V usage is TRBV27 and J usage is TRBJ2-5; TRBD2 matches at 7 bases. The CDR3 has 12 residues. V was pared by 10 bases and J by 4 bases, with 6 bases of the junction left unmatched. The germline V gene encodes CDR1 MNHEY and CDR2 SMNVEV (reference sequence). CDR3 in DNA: TGTGCCAACGCCGGGACTACAGAGACCCAGTACTTC. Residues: CANAGTTETQYF.

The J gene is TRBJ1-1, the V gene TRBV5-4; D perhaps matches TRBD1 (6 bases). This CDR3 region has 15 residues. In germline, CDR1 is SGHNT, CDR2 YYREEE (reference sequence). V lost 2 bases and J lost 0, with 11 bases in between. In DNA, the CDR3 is TGTGCCAGCAGCTTAGAGAGGGGGATGAACACTGAAGCTTTCTTT. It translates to CASSLERGMNTEAFF.

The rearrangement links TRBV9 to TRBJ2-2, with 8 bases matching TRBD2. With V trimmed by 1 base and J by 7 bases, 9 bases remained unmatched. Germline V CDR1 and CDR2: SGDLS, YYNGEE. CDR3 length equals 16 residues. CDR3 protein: CASSVLTGGLNGELFF. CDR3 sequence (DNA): TGTGCCAGCAGCGTATTGACGGGGGGGCTAAACGGGGAGCTGTTTTTT. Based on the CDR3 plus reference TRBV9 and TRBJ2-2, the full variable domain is DSGVTQTPKHLITATGQRVTLRCSPRSGDLSVYWYQQSLDQGLQFLIQYYNGEERAKGNILERFSAQQFPDLHSELNLSSLELGDSALYFCASSVLTGGLNGELFFGEGSRLTVL.

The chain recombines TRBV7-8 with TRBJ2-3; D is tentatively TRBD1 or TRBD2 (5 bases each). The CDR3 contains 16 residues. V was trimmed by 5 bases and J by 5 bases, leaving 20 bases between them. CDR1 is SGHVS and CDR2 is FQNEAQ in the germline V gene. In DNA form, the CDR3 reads TGTGCCAGCAGCAAAGGCGAGGGGTCGGTGGAAGATACGCAGTATTTT. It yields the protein CASSKGEGSVEDTQYF.

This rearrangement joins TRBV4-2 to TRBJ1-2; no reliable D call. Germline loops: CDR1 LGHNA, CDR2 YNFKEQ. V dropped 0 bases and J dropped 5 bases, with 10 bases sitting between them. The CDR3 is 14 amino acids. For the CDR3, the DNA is TGTGCCAGCAGCCAAGATCGTTTTCAGTATGGCTACACCTTC. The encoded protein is CASSQDRFQYGYTF.

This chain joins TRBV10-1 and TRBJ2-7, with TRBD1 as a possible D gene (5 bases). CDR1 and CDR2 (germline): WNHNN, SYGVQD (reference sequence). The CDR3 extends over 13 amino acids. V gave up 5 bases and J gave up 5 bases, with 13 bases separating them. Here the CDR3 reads CASSTARGNEQYF. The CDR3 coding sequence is TGCGCCAGCAGTACCGCAAGGGGCAACGAGCAGTACTTC.

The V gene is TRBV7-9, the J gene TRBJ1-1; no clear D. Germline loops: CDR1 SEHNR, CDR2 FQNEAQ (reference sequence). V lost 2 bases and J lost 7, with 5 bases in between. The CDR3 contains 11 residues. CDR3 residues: CASSLRNEAFF. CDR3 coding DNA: TGTGCCAGCAGCTTAAGAAATGAAGCTTTCTTT.

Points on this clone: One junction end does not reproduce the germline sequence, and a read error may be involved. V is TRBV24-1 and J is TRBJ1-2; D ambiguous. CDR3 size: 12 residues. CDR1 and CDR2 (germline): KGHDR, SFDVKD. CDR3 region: CATSDTNYGYTF. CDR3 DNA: TGTGCCACAAGTGACACTAACTATGGCTACACCTTC.

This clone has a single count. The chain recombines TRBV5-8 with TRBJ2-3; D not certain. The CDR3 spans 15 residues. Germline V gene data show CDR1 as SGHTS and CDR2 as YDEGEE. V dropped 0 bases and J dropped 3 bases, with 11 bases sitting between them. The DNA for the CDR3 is TGTGCCAGCAGCTTGGACCCCGCCGGGACAGATACGCAGTATTTT. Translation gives CASSLDPAGTDTQYF.

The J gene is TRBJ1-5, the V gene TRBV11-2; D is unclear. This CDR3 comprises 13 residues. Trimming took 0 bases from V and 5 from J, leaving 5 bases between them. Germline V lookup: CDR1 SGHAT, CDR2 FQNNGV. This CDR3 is CASSLDRDQPQHF. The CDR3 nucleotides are TGTGCCAGCAGCTTAGATCGTGATCAGCCCCAGCATTTT.

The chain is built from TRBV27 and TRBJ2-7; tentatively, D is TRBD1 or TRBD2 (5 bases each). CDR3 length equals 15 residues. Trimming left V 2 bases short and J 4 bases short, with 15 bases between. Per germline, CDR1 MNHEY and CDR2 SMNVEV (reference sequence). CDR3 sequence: CASSLQGRPSYEQYF. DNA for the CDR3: TGTGCCAGCAGTTTACAGGGACGCCCCTCTTACGAGCAGTACTTC.

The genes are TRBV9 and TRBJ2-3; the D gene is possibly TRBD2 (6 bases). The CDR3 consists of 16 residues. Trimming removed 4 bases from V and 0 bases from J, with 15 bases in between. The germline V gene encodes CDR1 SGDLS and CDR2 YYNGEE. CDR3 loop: CASSHAGRLSTDTQYF. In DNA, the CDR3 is TGTGCCAGCAGCCACGCGGGGAGGTTAAGCACAGATACGCAGTATTTT.

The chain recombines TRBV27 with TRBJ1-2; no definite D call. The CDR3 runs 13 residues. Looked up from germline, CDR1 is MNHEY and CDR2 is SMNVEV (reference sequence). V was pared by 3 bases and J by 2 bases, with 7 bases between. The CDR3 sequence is CASSFAVNYGYTF. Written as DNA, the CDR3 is TGTGCCAGCAGTTTCGCGGTGAACTATGGCTACACCTTC.

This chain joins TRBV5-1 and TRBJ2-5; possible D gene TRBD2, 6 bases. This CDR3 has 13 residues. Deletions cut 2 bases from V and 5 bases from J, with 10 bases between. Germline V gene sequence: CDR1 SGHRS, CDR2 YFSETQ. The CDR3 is CASSFGTLETQYF. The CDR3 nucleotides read TGCGCCAGCAGCTTCGGGACTCTGGAGACCCAGTACTTC.

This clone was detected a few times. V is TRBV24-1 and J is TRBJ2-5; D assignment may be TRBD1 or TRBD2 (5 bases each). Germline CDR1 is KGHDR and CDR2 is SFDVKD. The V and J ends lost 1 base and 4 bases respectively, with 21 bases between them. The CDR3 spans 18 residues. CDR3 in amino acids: CATSDLSGSAGSVETQYF. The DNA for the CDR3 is TGTGCCACCAGTGATTTAAGCGGATCGGCAGGGAGTGTAGAGACCCAGTACTTC.

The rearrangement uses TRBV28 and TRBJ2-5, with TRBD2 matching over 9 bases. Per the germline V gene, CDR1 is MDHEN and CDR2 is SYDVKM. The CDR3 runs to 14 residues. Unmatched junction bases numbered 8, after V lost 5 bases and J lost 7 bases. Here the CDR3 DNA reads TGTGCCAGCAGTCTTACCGGAGCGGGGGGGACCCAGTACTTC. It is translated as CASSLTGAGGTQYF.